This section outlines one TCR beta chain sequence together with its context. Antigen: not known. This sample is part of a study of early stage breast cancer tumors. Study-wide context: Most invasive tumors, about 80% of the 16, were ER+/PR+/HER2-.

Study-wide results and limits: Compared with adjacent normal breast, tumors showed about 2.5-fold denser, more clonal T cells. Comparing each tissue with blood distinguished tumor from normal in most of the 16 patients.

The method was immunoSEQ multiplex PCR; TCRdb's version includes in-frame clones alone and lacks a portion of them. The sample holds 69,000 or so clones, around 80% seen once. V shed 5 bases and J 6 bases; nucleotides not matched to a gene: 4. Looked up from germline, CDR1 is MRHNA and CDR2 is SNTAGT. The CDR3 is made up of 14 amino acids. V gene TRBV6-4 combines with J gene TRBJ2-1; 10 bases align to TRBD2. The clonotype was recovered from a person in their 40s with breast cancer. The sample comprised blood. Here the CDR3 reads CASSSGRAGNEQFF. CDR3 nucleotides: TGTGCCAGCAGTAGCGGGAGGGCCGGCAATGAGCAGTTCTTC.